Listed below are T cell receptor beta chains from one sample, sequenced in a study of blood T cell repertoires in COVID-19. Method: immunoSEQ multiplex PCR; TCRdb's copy keeps in-frame clones and lacks some. This table holds about 64,000 clones, 88% found once. The sequenced material came from PBMCs or T cells enriched from blood (not recorded which). These receptors were obtained from a woman aged 40 to 49 who had recovered from COVID-19. Both conserved end residues are trimmed from each CDR3.

CDR3: ASRRQGTNYGYT
V: TRBV6-5
J: TRBJ1-2

CDR3: ASSLEGTVTGEAF
V: TRBV5-1
J: TRBJ1-1

CDR3: ASGLDLLAGGTYNEQF
V: TRBV12-5
J: TRBJ2-1

CDR3: ATSRGQGKMDSPLH
V: TRBV15
J: TRBJ1-6

CDR3: ASSLASGGGTYEQY
V: TRBV5-1
J: TRBJ2-7

CDR3: SASPTGYGEAF
V: TRBV20-1
J: TRBJ1-1

CDR3: ASSSPTRSGGSGNEQF
V: TRBV27
J: TRBJ2-1

CDR3: ASSGLAGLTDTQY
V: TRBV6-5
J: TRBJ2-3

CDR3: ASSIEENTIY
V: TRBV19
J: TRBJ1-3

CDR3: AVSGGVRSYNEQF
V: TRBV6-5
J: TRBJ2-1

CDR3: SVGQGNVGSGELF
V: TRBV29-1
J: TRBJ2-2

CDR3: ASSYGTGGHEQY
V: TRBV6-5
J: TRBJ2-7

CDR3: ASSLVRQGRFTEAF
V: TRBV7-6
J: TRBJ1-1

CDR3: ASSLVGGGAEKTQY
V: TRBV7-2
J: TRBJ2-5

CDR3: ASSLEDLDTYNEQF
V: TRBV5-6
J: TRBJ2-1

CDR3: ASSLEGIWRGGNTGELF
V: TRBV11-3
J: TRBJ2-2

CDR3: ASSVRNRGPLYGYT
V: TRBV6-1
J: TRBJ1-2